The sequence of this T cell receptor (beta chain) was determined in a study of blood T cells in healthy people across ages. Study outcomes and limitations: Measured against age, TCR beta diversity per million T cells decreased in a roughly linear manner.

A second roughly 6 to 11 cycle PCR used barcoded and J-beta primers. MiXCR was run by TCRdb on the 5' RACE reads, yielding one entry per CDR3 protein. The data contain 1.5 million to 2 million distinct CDR3 sequences, about two fifths of them singletons. This CDR3 region has 13 residues. Germline CDR1 ENHRY, CDR2 SYGVKD. V was clipped by 8 bases and J by 2 bases, with 11 bases between them. This clonotype turned up a few times. The target antigen is unknown. This clonotype was sampled from a human donor in good health. The source material was blood. The V and J genes are TRBV10-3 and TRBJ2-3; D could derive from TRBD1 or TRBD2 (5 bases each). CDR3 coding DNA: TGTGCCATCCCGGGACCCAACACAGATACGCAGTATTTT. This encodes CAIPGPNTDTQYF.